This T cell receptor (beta chain) was documented in a study of cytotoxic CD8 clonotypes in ibrutinib-treated CLL. The study, taken as a whole, reports: Among the clonotypes, public ones were uncommon and contracted or held stable on treatment.

Produced via immunoSEQ multiplex PCR; TCRdb's table is partial and in-frame only. The sample contains 20,000 to 25,000 clones, approximately 74% of which appear only once. This CDR3 has 14 amino acids. Germline lookup yields CDR1 SGHRS and CDR2 YFSETQ. Trimming shortened V by 0 bases and J by 6 bases, and 7 bases separated the two germline ends. Notes on this clone: Its specificity is unknown.

This material consisted of PBMCs, taken before ibrutinib treatment. This chain uses TRBV5-1 with TRBJ1-6; D call uncertain. This receptor was obtained from a human donor with chronic lymphocytic leukemia. The CDR3 region is CASSLAGGNSPLHF. CDR3 sequence (DNA): TGCGCCAGCAGCTTGGCCGGCGGTAATTCACCCCTCCACTTT.